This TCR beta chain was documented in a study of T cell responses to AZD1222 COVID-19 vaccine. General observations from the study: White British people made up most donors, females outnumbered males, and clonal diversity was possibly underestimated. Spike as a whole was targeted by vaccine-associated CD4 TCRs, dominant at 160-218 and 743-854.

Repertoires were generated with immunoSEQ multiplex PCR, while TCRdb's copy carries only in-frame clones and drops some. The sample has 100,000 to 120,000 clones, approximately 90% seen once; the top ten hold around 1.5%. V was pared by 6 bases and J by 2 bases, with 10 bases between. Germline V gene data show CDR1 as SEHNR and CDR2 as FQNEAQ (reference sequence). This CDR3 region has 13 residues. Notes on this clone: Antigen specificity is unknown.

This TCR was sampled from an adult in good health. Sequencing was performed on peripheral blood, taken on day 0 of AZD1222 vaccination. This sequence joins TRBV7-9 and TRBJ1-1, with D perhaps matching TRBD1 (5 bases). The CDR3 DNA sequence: TGTGCCAGCAGGGGGGTAGTTAACACTGAAGCTTTCTTT. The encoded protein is CASRGVVNTEAFF.